The TCR beta chain described here comes from a study of response to subunit inactivated influenza vaccine. General study results and limits: Researchers suggested that each seasonal influenza vaccination recruits few new T cells.

Of note for this clonotype: The antigen is unknown.

Germline V gene data show CDR1 as MNHNS and CDR2 as SASEGT. The V segment lost 5 bases and the J segment 0 bases; nucleotides outside the gene matches: 7. This CDR3 spans 16 amino acids. TCRdb re-called the RT-PCR reads through MiXCR, storing one row per CDR3 protein. The sample contains more than 700,000 distinct CDR3 sequences, roughly 20% of which appear only once. The source of this sequence is a man aged 50 or older who received an inactivated influenza vaccine. Here the sequenced sample was PBMCs from blood, taken roughly 5 days after vaccination. The chain employs TRBV6-1 and TRBJ2-7, with 10 bases identical to TRBD2. The CDR3 loop is CASSPLAGASSYEQYF. The DNA of the CDR3 is TGTGCCAGCAGTCCCCTAGCGGGGGCTAGCTCCTACGAGCAGTACTTC.